These T cell receptor beta chains were read from a single sample in a study of cytomegalovirus exposure and HLA in healthy donors. Generated by immunoSEQ multiplex PCR, the TCRdb table keeps only in-frame clones and is missing some. The sample has 95,000 to 150,000 clones, about 88% seen once; the top ten hold around 1.2%. Specimen: PBMCs. These receptors came from a woman aged 18-29 years in good health and CMV-seronegative. Each CDR3 is given with its conserved first and last residue. The order of the fields is V gene, D gene, J gene, clone size, CDR3 protein, CDR3 DNA. D genes are given only for firm matches. Only some rows state a clone size, as once, few, many or a class for expanded clones.

v_gene: TRBV7-2; d_gene: .; j_gene: TRBJ2-7; abundance: .; CDR3aa: CASSTSSGEQYF; CDR3nt: TGTGCCAGCAGCACCTCATCCGGCGAGCAGTACTTC
v_gene: TRBV7-2; d_gene: .; j_gene: TRBJ1-4; abundance: .; CDR3aa: CASSLEQGGEKLFF; CDR3nt: TGTGCCAGCAGCTTAGAACAGGGTGGCGAAAAACTGTTTTTT
v_gene: TRBV20-1; d_gene: .; j_gene: TRBJ1-5; abundance: .; CDR3aa: CSNHRAQPQHF; CDR3nt: TGCAGTAACCACAGGGCCCAGCCCCAGCATTTT
v_gene: TRBV30; d_gene: TRBD1; j_gene: TRBJ2-1; abundance: .; CDR3aa: CAWRAWDSPYNEQFF; CDR3nt: TGTGCCTGGAGAGCCTGGGACAGTCCCTACAATGAGCAGTTCTTC
v_gene: TRBV6-1; d_gene: TRBD2; j_gene: TRBJ2-7; abundance: .; CDR3aa: CASSEPGGLAGASYEQYF; CDR3nt: TGTGCCAGCAGTGAACCGGGGGGACTAGCGGGAGCGTCCTACGAGCAGTACTTC
v_gene: TRBV30; d_gene: TRBD1; j_gene: TRBJ1-5; abundance: .; CDR3aa: CAWSVNRGLSNQPQHF; CDR3nt: TGTGCCTGGAGTGTCAACAGGGGGCTAAGCAATCAGCCCCAGCATTTT
v_gene: TRBV30; d_gene: .; j_gene: TRBJ1-2; abundance: .; CDR3aa: CAWRGGNYGYTF; CDR3nt: TGTGCCTGGAGGGGGGGAAACTATGGCTACACCTTC
v_gene: TRBV5-1; d_gene: .; j_gene: TRBJ2-7; abundance: once; CDR3aa: CASSDSIALYEQYF; CDR3nt: TGCGCCAGCTCGGACAGCATTGCTCTTTACGAGCAGTACTTC
v_gene: TRBV4-3; d_gene: TRBD2; j_gene: TRBJ2-1; abundance: .; CDR3aa: CASSPGTSGRNREQFF; CDR3nt: TGCGCCAGCAGCCCAGGGACTAGCGGGAGGAATCGGGAGCAGTTCTTC
v_gene: TRBV15; d_gene: .; j_gene: TRBJ1-1; abundance: .; CDR3aa: CATSDPLRSRGAEAFF; CDR3nt: TGTGCCACCAGCGACCCCCTTAGGAGCCGGGGAGCTGAAGCTTTCTTT
v_gene: TRBV5-6; d_gene: TRBD1; j_gene: TRBJ1-5; abundance: once; CDR3aa: CASSRQTGSGNQPQHF; CDR3nt: TGTGCCAGCAGCCGGCAGACAGGGTCCGGCAATCAGCCCCAGCATTTT
v_gene: TRBV5-1; d_gene: .; j_gene: TRBJ2-1; abundance: .; CDR3aa: CASSLVSREQFF; CDR3nt: TGCGCCAGCAGCTTGGTTAGTCGTGAGCAGTTCTTC
v_gene: TRBV27; d_gene: TRBD2; j_gene: TRBJ2-3; abundance: .; CDR3aa: CASRVRASGSTDTQYF; CDR3nt: TGTGCCAGCAGGGTCAGGGCTAGCGGGAGCACAGATACGCAGTATTTT
v_gene: TRBV18; d_gene: .; j_gene: TRBJ2-2; abundance: .; CDR3aa: CASSPLGSSYTGELFF; CDR3nt: TGTGCCAGCTCACCACTCGGGAGCAGCTACACCGGGGAGCTGTTTTTT
v_gene: TRBV19; d_gene: TRBD2; j_gene: TRBJ2-7; abundance: .; CDR3aa: CASSTGLATYEQYF; CDR3nt: TGTGCCAGTAGTACGGGACTAGCGACCTACGAGCAGTACTTC
v_gene: TRBV28; d_gene: .; j_gene: TRBJ2-4; abundance: .; CDR3aa: CASSPMRPQNIQYF; CDR3nt: TGTGCCAGCAGCCCTATGCGCCCCCAAAACATTCAGTACTTC
v_gene: TRBV9; d_gene: .; j_gene: TRBJ2-2; abundance: .; CDR3aa: CASSVAGTPTGELFF; CDR3nt: TGTGCCAGCAGTGTTGCCGGGACTCCCACCGGGGAGCTGTTTTTT
v_gene: TRBV5-1; d_gene: .; j_gene: TRBJ2-5; abundance: .; CDR3aa: CASSLAVLQETQYF; CDR3nt: TGCGCCAGCAGCTTGGCGGTTCTCCAAGAGACCCAGTACTTC
v_gene: TRBV19; d_gene: .; j_gene: TRBJ2-2; abundance: .; CDR3aa: CASSMKASGELFF; CDR3nt: TGTGCCAGTAGTATGAAGGCTAGCGGGGAGCTGTTTTTT
v_gene: TRBV28; d_gene: TRBD2; j_gene: TRBJ2-5; abundance: once; CDR3aa: CASFSGTSLQETQYF; CDR3nt: TGTGCCAGCTTTTCCGGGACTAGCCTCCAAGAGACCCAGTACTTC
v_gene: TRBV10-2; d_gene: TRBD1; j_gene: TRBJ1-5; abundance: once; CDR3aa: CASRDRGNQPQHF; CDR3nt: TGCGCCAGCAGGGACAGGGGTAATCAGCCCCAGCATTTT
v_gene: TRBV7-8; d_gene: .; j_gene: TRBJ2-1; abundance: .; CDR3aa: CASSLGDRYNEQFF; CDR3nt: TGTGCCAGCAGCTTAGGAGACAGGTACAATGAGCAGTTCTTC
v_gene: TRBV30; d_gene: TRBD2; j_gene: TRBJ2-3; abundance: .; CDR3aa: CAWSVTGTRTDTQYF; CDR3nt: TGTGCCTGGAGTGTGACCGGGACTAGAACAGATACGCAGTATTTT
v_gene: TRBV28; d_gene: .; j_gene: TRBJ2-2; abundance: .; CDR3aa: CASSGTLNTGELFF; CDR3nt: TGTGCCAGCAGCGGGACACTGAACACCGGGGAGCTGTTTTTT
v_gene: TRBV6-5; d_gene: TRBD2; j_gene: TRBJ2-1; abundance: .; CDR3aa: CASSPWGGDDNEQFF; CDR3nt: TGTGCCAGCAGTCCATGGGGAGGGGACGACAATGAGCAGTTCTTC
v_gene: TRBV30; d_gene: .; j_gene: TRBJ2-1; abundance: .; CDR3aa: CAWNSGFLVGGNEQFF; CDR3nt: TGTGCCTGGAATTCGGGCTTTCTTGTTGGCGGGAATGAGCAGTTCTTC
v_gene: TRBV6-6; d_gene: TRBD1; j_gene: TRBJ1-2; abundance: .; CDR3aa: CAISGGFGYTF; CDR3nt: TGTGCCATCTCAGGGGGCTTTGGCTACACCTTC
v_gene: TRBV7-6; d_gene: TRBD2; j_gene: TRBJ2-7; abundance: .; CDR3aa: CASSLSAGGQYF; CDR3nt: TGTGCCAGCAGCTTATCAGCGGGAGGCCAGTACTTC
v_gene: TRBV28; d_gene: .; j_gene: TRBJ1-1; abundance: .; CDR3aa: CASSTAGVVNTEAFF; CDR3nt: TGTGCCAGCAGTACGGCAGGGGTTGTGAACACTGAAGCTTTCTTT
v_gene: TRBV18; d_gene: .; j_gene: TRBJ2-3; abundance: once; CDR3aa: CASSEDFGDTQYF; CDR3nt: TGTGCCAGCTCAGAGGACTTCGGGGATACGCAGTATTTT